Listed below are T cell receptor beta chains from one sample, sequenced in a study of blood T cells in healthy people across ages. TCRdb fed the 5' RACE reads into MiXCR, producing one record per CDR3 protein. The top ten clones hold 15% to 20% of a sample with just over 1 million distinct CDR3 sequences, roughly 45% of them seen once. What was sequenced was blood. Receptor source: a woman aged 60-70 years in good health. Each CDR3 is given without its conserved first and last residue. Each record gives: V gene, J gene, CDR3 protein.

TRBV29-1	TRBJ1-2	SVEPTGPDGYT
TRBV2	TRBJ2-5	ASSWTTSGPQETQY
TRBV5-1	TRBJ2-7	ADRDKTYEQY
TRBV4-1	TRBJ1-4	ASSLLDGPNDRVF
TRBV27	TRBJ2-1	ASGNAGEQF
TRBV10-3	TRBJ2-3	AIRAVVGDRELLSTDTQY
TRBV4-1	TRBJ1-2	ASSQDDRIYGYT
TRBV27	TRBJ2-1	ASTPGGYGNEQF
TRBV10-3	TRBJ2-3	AISESPGTDTQY
TRBV14	TRBJ2-5	ASSQSLAGGPSDEQY
TRBV6-1	TRBJ2-7	ASTDRASYEQY
TRBV21-1	TRBJ2-7	ASSIMAGWAVGSYEQY
TRBV20-1	TRBJ2-3	SAVRGTTDTQY
TRBV28	TRBJ2-7	ASTFRTVTYEQY
TRBV7-9	TRBJ2-7	ASSSRSGSTHEQY
TRBV2	TRBJ1-4	ASRRSRINEKLF
TRBV7-8	TRBJ2-1	ASSFLVSNEQF
TRBV29-1	TRBJ2-6	SAGVEGASGANVLT
TRBV20-1	TRBJ1-5	SASQYSNQPQH
TRBV2	TRBJ2-2	ASTMEGDGELF
TRBV12-3/TRBV12-4	TRBJ2-5	ASRRTGTHGETQY
TRBV7-9	TRBJ2-7	ASSLEGVGAYEQY
TRBV5-1	TRBJ2-7	ASSLGSDSYEQY
TRBV12-3/TRBV12-4	TRBJ1-5	ASSSTPREGGNQPQH
TRBV27	TRBJ1-1	ASRTGGGPNTEAF
TRBV4-1	TRBJ2-3	ASSQIAGGADTQY
TRBV20-1	TRBJ2-3	SARPLAGRGEDTQY
TRBV20-1	TRBJ2-7	SATWGTSGRGSYEQY
TRBV5-1	TRBJ1-1	ASSLDGPEMNTEAF
TRBV10-3	TRBJ2-3	AITGTADTQY
TRBV2	TRBJ2-2	ASKLAPGTGELF
TRBV7-2	TRBJ2-3	ASSPPPGLAGGPSTDTQY
TRBV6-5	TRBJ2-3	ASSPGLSRSSTDTQY
TRBV6-6	TRBJ1-2	ASNIEGGSGYT
TRBV28	TRBJ2-7	ASSLRSRQGRRDEQY
TRBV20-1	TRBJ2-3	SAGLMAGSTDTQY
TRBV7-2	TRBJ1-2	ASSPGLGNYGYT